The 8 T cell receptor beta chains below come from one sample, sequenced in a study of blood T cell repertoires in COVID-19. TCRdb keeps only in-frame clones here, not all; method: immunoSEQ multiplex PCR. This sample has about 390,000 clones, with approximately 89% found just once. What was sequenced was peripheral blood. These receptors all come from a woman in her fifties or sixties with COVID-19, enrolled during active disease.

This rearrangement joins TRBV30 to TRBJ1-6, with D tentatively TRBD1 (6 bases). The CDR3 sequence is 13 residues long. Germline loops: CDR1 GTSNPN, CDR2 SVGIG (reference sequence). The V gene lost 1 base and the J gene lost 13 bases, with 14 bases spanning the gap. The CDR3 sequence is CAWSAGALYPLHF. The CDR3 nucleotides are TGTGCCTGGAGTGCAGGGGCATTGTATCCCCTCCACTTT.

The chain joins TRBV14 to TRBJ2-1; 7 bases are a match to TRBD1. The CDR3 runs 13 residues. V shed 4 bases and J 9 bases; nucleotides not matched to a gene: 6. The germline V gene has CDR1 SGHDN and CDR2 FVKESK. This CDR3 reads CASSLSQGSEQFF. Here the CDR3 DNA reads TGTGCCAGCAGCCTTTCACAGGGGAGTGAGCAGTTCTTC.

The chain links TRBV13 to TRBJ2-7, with TRBD1 as a possible D gene (6 bases). CDR1 and CDR2 from the germline V gene are PRHDT and FYEKMQ (reference sequence). V was cut by 4 bases and J by 0 bases, with 13 bases left in between. The CDR3 runs to 15 residues. The CDR3 region has the DNA TGTGCCAGCAGCTGGGGACACAGGAGCTCCTACGAGCAGTACTTC. Translated: CASSWGHRSSYEQYF.

V usage is TRBV28 and J usage is TRBJ2-5, with unresolved D. Germline V CDR1 and CDR2: MDHEN, SYDVKM. This CDR3 spans 11 amino acids. The germline V and J ends were trimmed by 5 bases and 3 bases, with 4 bases remaining between them. The CDR3 reads CASSVEETQYF. CDR3 sequence (DNA): TGTGCCAGCAGTGTCGAAGAGACCCAGTACTTC.

The J gene is TRBJ1-4, the V gene TRBV18, with D perhaps TRBD1 (5 bases). Germline CDR1 KGHSH, CDR2 LQKENI. The CDR3 is made up of 15 amino acids. Trimming stripped 4 bases from V and 5 bases from J, with 14 bases between. CDR3 DNA sequence: TGTGCCAGCTCACTCGAGGGACTGACGAATGAAAAACTGTTTTTT. It is translated as CASSLEGLTNEKLFF. Full variable domain (missing parts from reference TRBV18 and TRBJ1-4): NAGVMQNPRHLVRRRGQEARLRCSPMKGHSHVYWYRQLPEEGLKFMVYLQKENIIDESGMPKERFSAEFPKEGPSILRIQQVVRGDSAAYFCASSLEGLTNEKLFFGSGTQLSVL.

The rearrangement links TRBV5-1 to TRBJ1-6, with a weak D call TRBD1 (5 bases). V was cut by 2 bases and J by 6 bases, with 15 bases left in between. CDR1 SGHRS and CDR2 YFSETQ come from the germline V gene. CDR3 length: 16 amino acids. Here the CDR3 DNA reads TGCGCCAGCAGCTTTCAGTGGGGCGGTAGTAATTCACCCCTCCACTTT. This gives the protein CASSFQWGGSNSPLHF.

The chain links TRBV5-5 to TRBJ1-1; D might be TRBD1 (5 bases). Looked up from germline, CDR1 is SGHKS and CDR2 is YYEKEE (reference sequence). CDR3 length: 15 amino acids. The ends were cut back, 0 bases at V and 1 base at J, with 10 bases in the middle. This chain's CDR3 is CASSLELGGNTEAFF. The CDR3 DNA sequence: TGTGCCAGCAGCTTGGAACTGGGGGGGAACACTGAAGCTTTCTTT. The full variable domain, rest sourced from reference TRBV5-5 and TRBJ1-1, is DAGVTQSPTHLIKTRGQQVTLRCSPISGHKSVSWYQQVLGQGPQFIFQYYEKEERGRGNFPDRFSARQFPNYSSELNVNALLLGDSALYLCASSLELGGNTEAFFGQGTRLTVV.

This clone was seen a handful of times. The chain carries TRBV9 and TRBJ2-3; TRBD2 matches 7 bases. The V segment lost 5 bases and the J segment 0 bases; nucleotides outside the gene matches: 9. Germline CDR1 SGDLS, CDR2 YYNGEE. This CDR3 spans 16 amino acids. The CDR3 DNA reads as TGTGCCAGCAGTAGGGAGGGGAGAACTAGCACAGATACGCAGTATTTT. Translating it yields CASSREGRTSTDTQYF.